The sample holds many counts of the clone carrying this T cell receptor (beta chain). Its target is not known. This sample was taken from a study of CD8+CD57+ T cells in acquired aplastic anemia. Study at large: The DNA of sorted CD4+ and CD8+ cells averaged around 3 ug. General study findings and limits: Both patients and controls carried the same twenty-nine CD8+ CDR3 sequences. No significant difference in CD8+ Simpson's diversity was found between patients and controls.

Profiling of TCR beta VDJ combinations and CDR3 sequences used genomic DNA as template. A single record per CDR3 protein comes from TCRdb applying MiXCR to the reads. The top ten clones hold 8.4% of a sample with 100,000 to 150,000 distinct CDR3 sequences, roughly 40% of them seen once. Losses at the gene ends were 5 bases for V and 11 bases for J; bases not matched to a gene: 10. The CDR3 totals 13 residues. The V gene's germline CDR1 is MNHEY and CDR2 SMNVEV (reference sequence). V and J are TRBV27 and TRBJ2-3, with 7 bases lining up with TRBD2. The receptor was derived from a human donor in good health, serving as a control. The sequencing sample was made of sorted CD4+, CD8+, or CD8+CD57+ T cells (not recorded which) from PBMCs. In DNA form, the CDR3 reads TGTGCCAGCAGTCCCTCCACTAGCGTGTTGCAGTATTTT. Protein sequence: CASSPSTSVLQYF.